A single sample is the source of the 5 T cell receptor beta chains below, sequenced in a study of blood T cell repertoires in COVID-19. Clones were read by immunoSEQ multiplex PCR, and TCRdb kept only the in-frame ones, dropping some. The table includes roughly 140,000 clones, 76% detected once. The sample consisted of peripheral blood. The receptors stem from an elderly woman with acute or convalescent COVID-19.

This clone was detected a few times. The CDR3 here is CSVESAGSVGYTF. CDR3 nucleotide sequence: TGCAGCGTTGAATCGGCCGGGTCGGTCGGCTACACCTTC. The J gene is TRBJ1-2, the V gene TRBV29-1; D is undetermined. V was shortened by 2 bases and J by 8 bases, with 15 bases between the two germline ends. The CDR3 is 13 residues long. Germline V CDR1 and CDR2: SQVTM, ANQGSEA. Looking up the rest from reference TRBV29-1 and TRBJ1-2 gives the full variable domain: SAVISQKPSRDICQRGTSLTIQCQVDSQVTMMFWYRQQPGQSLTLIATANQGSEATYESGFVIDKFPISRPNLTFSTLTVSNMSPEDSSIYLCSVESAGSVGYTFGSGTRLTVV.

This rearrangement joins TRBV7-2 to TRBJ2-7, with D possibly matching TRBD2 (6 bases). Between the trimmed V and J ends, which lost 4 bases and 1 base, there was a span of 11 bases. Germline loops: CDR1 SGHTA, CDR2 FQGNSA. This CDR3 spans 14 amino acids. CDR3 protein: CASSSGLKSYEQYF. As DNA, the CDR3 is TGTGCCAGCAGCTCGGGACTCAAATCCTACGAGCAGTACTTC.

The V gene is TRBV3-1 (or the pseudogene TRBV3-2), the J gene TRBJ2-7; no firm D call. The CDR3 spans 17 residues. The V gene's germline CDR1 is LGHDT and CDR2 YNNKEL (reference sequence). V lost 4 bases, J lost 6 bases, and 25 bases lay in between. The chain's CDR3 is CASSPLPKPRTTGEQYF. The CDR3 DNA reads as TGTGCCAGCAGCCCCCTCCCGAAGCCGCGAACCACTGGCGAGCAGTACTTC.

CDR3 sequence reads: CASSSSGRGYTDTQYF. In nucleotides, the CDR3 is TGTGCCAGCAGTTCCTCAGGGCGGGGCTACACAGATACGCAGTATTTT. The rearrangement joins TRBV6-2 or TRBV6-3 to TRBJ2-3; a weak D match, TRBD2 (6 bases). Germline V gene data show CDR1 as MNHEY and CDR2 as SVGEGT. V was cut by 4 bases and J by 2 bases, with 16 bases left in between. The length of the CDR3 is 16 residues.

V gene TRBV29-1 combines with J gene TRBJ2-1; 11 bases align to TRBD2. With V trimmed by 5 bases and J by 4 bases, 7 bases remained unmatched. Germline CDR1 reads SQVTM; CDR2 reads ANQGSEA. There are 15 residues in the CDR3. The CDR3 sequence: CSVLPGTSGYNEQFF. The CDR3 bases are TGCAGCGTTCTTCCCGGGACTAGCGGTTACAATGAGCAGTTCTTC.